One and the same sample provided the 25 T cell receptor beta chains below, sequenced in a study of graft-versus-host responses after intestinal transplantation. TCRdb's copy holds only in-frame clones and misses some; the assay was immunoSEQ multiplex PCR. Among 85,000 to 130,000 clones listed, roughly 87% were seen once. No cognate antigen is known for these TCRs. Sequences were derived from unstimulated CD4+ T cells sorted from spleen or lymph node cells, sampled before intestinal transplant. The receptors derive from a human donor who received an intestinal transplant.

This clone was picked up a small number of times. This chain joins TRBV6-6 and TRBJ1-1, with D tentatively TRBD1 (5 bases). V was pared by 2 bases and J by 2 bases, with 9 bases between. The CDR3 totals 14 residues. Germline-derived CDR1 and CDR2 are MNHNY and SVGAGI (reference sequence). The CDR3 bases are TGTGCCAGCAGTTACGGGGCGGTAAACACTGAAGCTTTCTTT. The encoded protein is CASSYGAVNTEAFF.

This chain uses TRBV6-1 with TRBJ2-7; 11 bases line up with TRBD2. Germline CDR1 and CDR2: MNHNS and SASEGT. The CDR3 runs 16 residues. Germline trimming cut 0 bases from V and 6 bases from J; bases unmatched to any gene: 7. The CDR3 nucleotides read TGTGCCAGCAGTGAAGCGTTAGCGGGAGGGCCTGGCGAGCAGTACTTC. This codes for CASSEALAGGPGEQYF.

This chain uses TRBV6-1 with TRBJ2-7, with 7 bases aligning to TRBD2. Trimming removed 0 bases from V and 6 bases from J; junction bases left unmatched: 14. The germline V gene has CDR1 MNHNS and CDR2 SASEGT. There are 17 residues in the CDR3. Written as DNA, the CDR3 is TGTGCCAGCAGTGAAGCCCAAACTAGCGCCCTCGAAGGCGAGCAGTACTTC. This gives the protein CASSEAQTSALEGEQYF.

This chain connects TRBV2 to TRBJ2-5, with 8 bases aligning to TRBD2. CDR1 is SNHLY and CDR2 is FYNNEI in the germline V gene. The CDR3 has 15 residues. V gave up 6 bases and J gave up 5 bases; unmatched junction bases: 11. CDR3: CASRAGGPVVETQYF. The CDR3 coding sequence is TGTGCCAGCAGGGCGGGGGGCCCCGTGGTGGAGACCCAGTACTTC.

The CDR3 nucleotides read TGTGCCAGCTCTCGAATTAGGGGGGATTATGGCTACACCTTC. Residues: CASSRIRGDYGYTF. V gene TRBV18 combines with J gene TRBJ1-2; weak D call: TRBD1 (6 bases). CDR1 and CDR2 from the germline V gene are KGHSH and LQKENI. CDR3 length equals 14 residues. V lost 6 bases to trimming and J lost 5 bases, with 16 bases between them.

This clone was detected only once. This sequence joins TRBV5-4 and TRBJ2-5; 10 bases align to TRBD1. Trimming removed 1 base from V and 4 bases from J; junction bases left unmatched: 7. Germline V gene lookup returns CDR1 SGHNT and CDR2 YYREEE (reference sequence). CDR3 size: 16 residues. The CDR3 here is CASSLQRDRGRETQYF. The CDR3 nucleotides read TGTGCCAGCAGCTTGCAGAGGGACAGGGGACGAGAGACCCAGTACTTC. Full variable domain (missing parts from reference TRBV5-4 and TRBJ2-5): ETGVTQSPTHLIKTRGQQVTLRCSSQSGHNTVSWYQQALGQGPQFIFQYYREEENGRGNFPPRFSGLQFPNYSSELNVNALELDDSALYLCASSLQRDRGRETQYFGPGTRLLVL.

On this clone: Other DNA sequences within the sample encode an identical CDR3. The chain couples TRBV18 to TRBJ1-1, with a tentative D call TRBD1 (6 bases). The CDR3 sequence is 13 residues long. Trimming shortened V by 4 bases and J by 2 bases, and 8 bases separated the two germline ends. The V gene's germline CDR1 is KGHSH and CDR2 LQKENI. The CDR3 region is CASSRGGNTEAFF. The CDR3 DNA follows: TGTGCCAGCTCACGAGGGGGTAACACTGAAGCTTTCTTT.

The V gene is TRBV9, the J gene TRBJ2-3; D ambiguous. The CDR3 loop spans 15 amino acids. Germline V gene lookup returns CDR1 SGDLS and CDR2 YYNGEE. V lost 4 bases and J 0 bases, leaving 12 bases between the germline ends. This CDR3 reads CASSPPWPSTDTQYF. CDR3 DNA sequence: TGTGCCAGCAGCCCCCCCTGGCCTAGCACAGATACGCAGTATTTT.

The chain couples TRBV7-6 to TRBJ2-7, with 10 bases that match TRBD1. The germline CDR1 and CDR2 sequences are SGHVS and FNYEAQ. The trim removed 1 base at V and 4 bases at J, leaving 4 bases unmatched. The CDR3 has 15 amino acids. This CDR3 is CASSLGQGAGYEQYF. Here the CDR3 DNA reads TGTGCCAGCAGCTTAGGACAGGGGGCTGGGTACGAGCAGTACTTC.

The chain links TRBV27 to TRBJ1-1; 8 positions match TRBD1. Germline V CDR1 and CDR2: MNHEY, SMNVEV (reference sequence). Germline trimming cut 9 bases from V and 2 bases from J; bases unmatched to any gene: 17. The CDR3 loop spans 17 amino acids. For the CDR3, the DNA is TGTGCCAGGGTTGTCCGGCGAAGACAGGGGAGTAACACTGAAGCTTTCTTT. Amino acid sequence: CARVVRRRQGSNTEAFF.

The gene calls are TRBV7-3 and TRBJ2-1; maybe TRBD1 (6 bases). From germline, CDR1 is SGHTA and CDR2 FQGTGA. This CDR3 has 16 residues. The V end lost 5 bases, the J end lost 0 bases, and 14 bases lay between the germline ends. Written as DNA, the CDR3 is TGTGCCAGCAGCATACAGGGTCCTAGCTCCTACAATGAGCAGTTCTTC. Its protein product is CASSIQGPSSYNEQFF.

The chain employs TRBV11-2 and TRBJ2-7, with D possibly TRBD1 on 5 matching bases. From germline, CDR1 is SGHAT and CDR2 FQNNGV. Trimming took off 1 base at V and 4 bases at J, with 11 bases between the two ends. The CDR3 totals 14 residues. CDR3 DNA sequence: TGTGCCAGCAGCTTAGCTCAGGGATCATACGAGCAGTACTTC. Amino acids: CASSLAQGSYEQYF.

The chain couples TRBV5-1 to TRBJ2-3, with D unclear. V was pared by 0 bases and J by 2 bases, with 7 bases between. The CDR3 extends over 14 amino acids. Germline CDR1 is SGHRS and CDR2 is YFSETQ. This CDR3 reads CASSLGGLTDTQYF. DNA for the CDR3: TGCGCCAGCAGCTTGGGAGGCCTCACAGATACGCAGTATTTT.

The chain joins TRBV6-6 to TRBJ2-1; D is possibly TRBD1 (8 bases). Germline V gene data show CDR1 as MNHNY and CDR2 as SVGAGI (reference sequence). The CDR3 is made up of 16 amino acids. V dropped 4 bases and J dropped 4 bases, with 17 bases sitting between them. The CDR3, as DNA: TGTGCCAGCAGTTCCCCCGACAGGGGACTATACAATGAGCAGTTCTTC. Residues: CASSSPDRGLYNEQFF.

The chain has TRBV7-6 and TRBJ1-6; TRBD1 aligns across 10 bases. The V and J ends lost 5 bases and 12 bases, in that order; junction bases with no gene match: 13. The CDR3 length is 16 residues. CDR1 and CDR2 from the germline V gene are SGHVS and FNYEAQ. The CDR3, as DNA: TGTGCCAGCAGCCTTACGACAGGGGGCGAGCGATTACCCCTCCACTTT. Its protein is CASSLTTGGERLPLHF.

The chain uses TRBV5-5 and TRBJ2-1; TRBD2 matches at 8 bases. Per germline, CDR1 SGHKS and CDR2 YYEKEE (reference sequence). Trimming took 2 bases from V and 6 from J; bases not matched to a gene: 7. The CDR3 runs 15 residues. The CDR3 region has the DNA TGTGCCAGCAGCTTATCCGGGGGGGCGAGCAATGAGCAGTTCTTC. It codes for CASSLSGGASNEQFF.

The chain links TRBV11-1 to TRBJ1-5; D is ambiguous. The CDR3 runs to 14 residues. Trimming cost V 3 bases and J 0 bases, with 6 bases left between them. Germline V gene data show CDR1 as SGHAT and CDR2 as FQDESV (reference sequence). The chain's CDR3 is CASSLAVSNQPQHF. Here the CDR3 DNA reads TGTGCCAGCAGCTTGGCGGTTAGCAATCAGCCCCAGCATTTT.

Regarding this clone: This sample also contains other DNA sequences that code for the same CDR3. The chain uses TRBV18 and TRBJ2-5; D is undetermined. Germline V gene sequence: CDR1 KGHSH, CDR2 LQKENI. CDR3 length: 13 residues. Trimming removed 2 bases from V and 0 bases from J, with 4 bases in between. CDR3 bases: TGTGCCAGCTCACCAGGGGACCAAGAGACCCAGTACTTC. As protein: CASSPGDQETQYF.

The CDR3 reads CASSRDRAGEKLFF. The CDR3 DNA reads TGTGCCAGCAGTCGAGACAGGGCGGGTGAAAAACTGTTTTTT. The chain links TRBV2 to TRBJ1-4, with 7 bases lining up with TRBD1. J gave up 7 bases and V 5 bases, and 7 bases lay outside the gene matches. The length of the CDR3 is 14 residues. Germline V gene sequence: CDR1 SNHLY, CDR2 FYNNEI.

CDR3 sequence reads: CSVRGSGQGAYYGYTF. For the CDR3, the DNA is TGCAGCGTTCGGGGGAGCGGACAGGGGGCCTACTATGGCTACACCTTC. The chain combines TRBV29-1 with TRBJ1-2; 11 nucleotides align to TRBD1. Germline V lookup: CDR1 SQVTM, CDR2 ANQGSEA. With 5 bases clipped from V and 3 bases from J, the junction kept 11 bases outside the gene matches. The CDR3 spans 16 residues.

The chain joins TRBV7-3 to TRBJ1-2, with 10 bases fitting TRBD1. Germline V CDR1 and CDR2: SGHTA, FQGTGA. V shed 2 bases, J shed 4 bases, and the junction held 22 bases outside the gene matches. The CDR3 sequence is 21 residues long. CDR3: CASSLDATGGAGIYSGYGYTF. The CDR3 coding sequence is TGTGCCAGCAGCTTAGACGCGACAGGGGGCGCGGGCATTTATAGTGGCTATGGCTACACCTTC. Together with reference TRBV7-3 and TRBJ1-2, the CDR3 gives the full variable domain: GAGVSQTPSNKVTEKGKYVELRCDPISGHTALYWYRQSLGQGPEFLIYFQGTGAADDSGLPNDRFFAVRPEGSVSTLKIQRTERGDSAVYLCASSLDATGGAGIYSGYGYTFGSGTRLTVV.

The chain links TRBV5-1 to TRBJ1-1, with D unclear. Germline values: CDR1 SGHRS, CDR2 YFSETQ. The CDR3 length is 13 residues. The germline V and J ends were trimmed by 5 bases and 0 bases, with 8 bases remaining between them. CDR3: CASRSEVNTEAFF. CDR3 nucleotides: TGCGCCAGCAGGTCGGAAGTGAACACTGAAGCTTTCTTT. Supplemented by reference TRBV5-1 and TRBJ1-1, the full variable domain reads KAGVTQTPRYLIKTRGQQVTLSCSPISGHRSVSWYQQTPGQGLQFLFEYFSETQRNKGNFPGRFSGRQFSNSRSEMNVSTLELGDSALYLCASRSEVNTEAFFGQGTRLTVV.

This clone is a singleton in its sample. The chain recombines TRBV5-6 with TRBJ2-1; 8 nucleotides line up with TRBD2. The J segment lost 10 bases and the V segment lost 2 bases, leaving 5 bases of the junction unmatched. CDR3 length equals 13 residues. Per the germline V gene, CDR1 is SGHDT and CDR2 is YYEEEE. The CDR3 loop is CASSFLAGKEQFF. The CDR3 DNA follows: TGTGCCAGCAGCTTCCTAGCGGGTAAGGAGCAGTTCTTC.

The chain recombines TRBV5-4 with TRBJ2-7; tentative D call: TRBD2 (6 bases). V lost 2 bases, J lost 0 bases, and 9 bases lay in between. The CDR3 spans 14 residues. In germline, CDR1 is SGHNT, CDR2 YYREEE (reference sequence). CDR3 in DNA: TGTGCCAGCAGCTTATGGGGGGTCTCCTACGAGCAGTACTTC. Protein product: CASSLWGVSYEQYF.

CDR3 DNA: TGTGCCAGCAGGTCAGGGAGGAACACCGGGGAGCTGTTTTTT. Translating gives CASRSGRNTGELFF. The chain uses TRBV6-6 and TRBJ2-2; the D call may be TRBD1 or TRBD2 (5 bases each). The V and J ends lost 6 bases and 1 base respectively, with 9 bases between them. There are 14 residues in the CDR3. Germline lookup yields CDR1 MNHNY and CDR2 SVGAGI (reference sequence).